This T cell receptor (beta chain) stems from a study of T cells in Graves' hyperthyroidism and ophthalmopathy (dated by TCRdb to the late 2010s). About the full investigation: Peripheral blood samples were taken at initial diagnosis, before any treatment was given. A discovery cohort of about a hundred patients, about 43 with Graves' ophthalmopathy and approximately 55 with stable Graves' hyperthyroidism, was used to find distinguishing TCR V-J signatures. The paper reports TCR Vbeta CDR3 sequencing of some 140 peripheral blood samples: around 45 ophthalmopathy, over 70 hyperthyroidism and 17 progressor patients. Whether ophthalmopathy could be predicted prospectively was tested in an independent validation cohort made up of 18 hyperthyroidism patients plus 17 patients who later progressed to ophthalmopathy. The 100 discovery patients were randomly split 7:3 into training and test sets. In addition, the study compared T-cell repertoires in thyroid tissue and in blood from five to seven Graves' hyperthyroidism patients. Once sampling was done, hyperthyroidism patients were given methimazole at a starting dose of 30 mg daily, whereas ophthalmopathy patients were given high-dose intravenous methylprednisolone. Study-level results and caveats: Ophthalmopathy was separated from stable hyperthyroidism by a 13 V-J signature model, with over 85% sensitivity and 81% to 82% specificity obtained in cross-validation and 80%/75% obtained in testing. Most expanded thyroid clonotypes (frequency above 0.001) were also detected in blood, a finding suggesting that blood repertoires may reflect thyroid immune responses. No statistical method was used to set the sample size in advance, and investigators knew the group allocation. During validation, the model predicted progression to ophthalmopathy a median of approximately six months ahead of onset, with just under 71% sensitivity and roughly 72% specificity.

This clonotype was found many times. Its cognate antigen has yet to be identified. Base qualities were left out, and no much larger clone turns up one base away. Compared with germline, V lacks 3 bases and J lacks 3 bases; bases without a gene match: 4. Sequences LNHNV (CDR1) and YYDKDF (CDR2) are obtained from the germline V gene (reference sequence). The CDR3 sequence holds 14 residues, the cysteine and phenylalanine included. The read is trimmed to its CDR3 DNA, 42 bases read in frame from base 1. Amplification of TCR beta CDR3 regions was carried out from RNA transcripts. The TCR CDR3 was subjected to a first round of RT-PCR using the HTBI primer set and the Qiagen OneStep RT-PCR kit. The libraries were constructed in a second round of multiplex PCR and then size-selected and purified. Sequencing of the libraries was done on an Illumina HiSeq2000 using paired-end 100 bp reads. In the source study's methods: SOAPnuke was used to process the raw data, removing reads that contained adapters or uncalled bases, had a mean Phred below 15, or lacked an exact match to the constant primer or identifier. COPE v1.2.5 was used to merge the high-quality paired reads, and each unique nucleotide sequence was defined as a clonotype. MiTCR v1.1 was used to align clonotypes to the IMGT TRBV, TRBD and TRBJ reference segments. The analysis was restricted to V-J combinations with a frequency above 0.0001, which together covered 99.2% of the repertoires. The TCS score was defined as the ratio of F50 (clonal expansion) to E x V (chaos), calculated using BLOSUM62-based TCRdist between CDR3 peptides within each V-J. Welch's t-statistics and random forest reduced roughly 500 V-J features to about 12, which were used in a naive Bayes classifier (R e1071). The Morisita-Horn index was used to measure how similar the thyroid and blood repertoires were. TCRdb reprocessing: public reads trimmed at Q25 with fastp, clones called with MiXCR, in-frame beta chains kept. For every CDR3 protein sequence, its rows merge into one entry that carries the most common genes and DNA. TCRdb's processing, not the authors' own work, is the source of the V and J calls. This sample lists about 760,000 distinct CDR3 sequences; roughly 32% were detected once. The top ten constitute roughly 30% of the sample.

Stable Graves' hyperthyroidism was defined as no progression to ophthalmopathy during 18 months of follow-up. The hyperthyroidism patients were between 18 and 65 years old and newly diagnosed, with a disease duration of less than 2 months. Patients with uncontrolled infections, other autoimmune diseases, pregnancy or lactation were excluded. Clinical symptoms, serum thyroxine and TRAb, thyroid ultrasound, and orbital computed tomography formed the basis for the diagnoses. PBMCs were isolated from 10 ml of fresh peripheral blood by Ficoll-Paque density gradient centrifugation. Total RNA was extracted with Trizol reagent, and quality was checked on an Agilent 2100 Bioanalyzer.

The source material was blood. The clonotype originates from a woman aged 40 to 49 with Graves' hyperthyroidism. The receptor chain draws on TRBV15 and TRBJ2-7, with 8 junctional bases fitting TRBD1. The CDR3 here reads CATSSPGTGYEQYF. The DNA sequence follows: TGTGCCACCAGCAGCCCCGGGACAGGCTACGAGCAGTACTTC.